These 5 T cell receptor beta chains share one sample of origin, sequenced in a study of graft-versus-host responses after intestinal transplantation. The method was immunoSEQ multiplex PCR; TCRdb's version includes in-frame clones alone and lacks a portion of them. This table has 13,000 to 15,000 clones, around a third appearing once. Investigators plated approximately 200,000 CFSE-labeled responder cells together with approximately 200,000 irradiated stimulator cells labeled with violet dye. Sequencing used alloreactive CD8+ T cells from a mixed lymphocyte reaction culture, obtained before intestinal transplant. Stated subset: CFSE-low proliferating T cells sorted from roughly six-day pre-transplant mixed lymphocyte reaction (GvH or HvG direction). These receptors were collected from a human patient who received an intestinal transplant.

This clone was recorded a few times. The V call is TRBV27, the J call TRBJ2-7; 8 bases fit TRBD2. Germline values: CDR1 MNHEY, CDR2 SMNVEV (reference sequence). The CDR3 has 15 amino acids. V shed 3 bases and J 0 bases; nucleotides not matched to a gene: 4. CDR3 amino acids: CASSFSGGSSYEQYF. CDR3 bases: TGTGCCAGCAGTTTCTCGGGGGGGAGCTCCTACGAGCAGTACTTC.

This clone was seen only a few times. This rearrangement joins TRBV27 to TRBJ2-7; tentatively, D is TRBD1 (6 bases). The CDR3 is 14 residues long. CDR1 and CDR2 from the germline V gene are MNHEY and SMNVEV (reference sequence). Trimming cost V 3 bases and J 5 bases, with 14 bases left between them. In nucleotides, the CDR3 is TGTGCCAGCAGTTTGGGGTTTACAGGGAACGAGCAGTACTTC. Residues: CASSLGFTGNEQYF.

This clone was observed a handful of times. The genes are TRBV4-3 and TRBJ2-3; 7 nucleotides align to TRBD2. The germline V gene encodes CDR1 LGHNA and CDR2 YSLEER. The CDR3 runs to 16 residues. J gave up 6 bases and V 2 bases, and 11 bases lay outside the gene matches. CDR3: CASSQTARGEWDTQYF. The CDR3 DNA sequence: TGCGCCAGCAGCCAAACCGCCCGGGGGGAGTGGGATACGCAGTATTTT.

CDR3 loop: CASSSSAGYYNEQFF. The DNA of the CDR3 is TGTGCCAGCAGCTCCTCAGCGGGGTACTACAATGAGCAGTTCTTC. The chain has TRBV7-9 and TRBJ2-1; 7 bases agree with TRBD2. The V segment lost 4 bases and the J segment 3 bases; nucleotides outside the gene matches: 6. CDR3 length: 15 residues. Germline V gene lookup returns CDR1 SEHNR and CDR2 FQNEAQ (reference sequence).

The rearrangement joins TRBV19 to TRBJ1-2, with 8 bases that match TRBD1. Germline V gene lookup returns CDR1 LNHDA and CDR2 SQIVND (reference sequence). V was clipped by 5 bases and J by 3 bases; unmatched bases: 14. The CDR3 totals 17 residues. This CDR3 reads CASSSLGQELADYGYTF. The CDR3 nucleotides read TGTGCCAGTAGTTCCCTGGGACAGGAACTTGCGGACTATGGCTACACCTTC.